The 12 T cell receptor beta chains given below trace back to one sample, sequenced in a study of blood T cell repertoires in COVID-19. This table comes from immunoSEQ multiplex PCR, and its TCRdb copy is limited to in-frame clones, with some not included. The repertoire holds around 160,000 clones, roughly 90% seen once, with roughly 2.1% in the top ten. Sample: peripheral blood. These receptors were taken from a human donor in a cohort sampled during active COVID-19.

This sequence joins TRBV4-3 and TRBJ2-1; 9 positions agree with TRBD2. The CDR3 covers 15 residues. J gave up 3 bases and V 5 bases, and 5 bases lay outside the gene matches. CDR1 and CDR2 (germline): LGHNA, YSLEER. CDR3 in amino acids: CASSKTSGYYNEQFF. The CDR3 coding sequence is TGCGCCAGCAGCAAGACTAGCGGCTACTACAATGAGCAGTTCTTC.

V and J are TRBV7-2 and TRBJ2-1, with 9 bases aligning to TRBD2. V lost 2 bases, J lost 8 bases, and 4 bases stayed unmatched. Germline V gives CDR1 SGHTA, CDR2 FQGNSA. The length of the CDR3 is 14 residues. Here the CDR3 reads CASSLSGGMYEQFF. DNA of the CDR3: TGTGCCAGCAGCTTAAGCGGGGGGATGTATGAGCAGTTCTTC. Variable domain in full (rest from reference TRBV7-2 and TRBJ2-1): GAGVSQSPSNKVTEKGKDVELRCDPISGHTALYWYRQSLGQGLEFLIYFQGNSAPDKSGLPSDRFSAERTGGSVSTLTIQRTQQEDSAVYLCASSLSGGMYEQFFGPGTRLTVL.

The genes are TRBV4-3 and TRBJ2-5; the match to TRBD2 covers 11 bases. Germline V gene data show CDR1 as LGHNA and CDR2 as YSLEER. The CDR3 is made up of 20 amino acids. V was clipped by 0 bases and J by 5 bases; unmatched bases: 17. In nucleotides, the CDR3 is TGCGCCAGCAGCCAAGATACTTCACTAGCGGGGGACCTTCGGGGGGAGACCCAGTACTTC. It yields the protein CASSQDTSLAGDLRGETQYF.

The gene calls are TRBV10-3 and TRBJ2-5; a possible D gene is TRBD1 (6 bases). There are 14 residues in the CDR3. The germline CDR1 and CDR2 sequences are ENHRY and SYGVKD. The V and J ends lost 3 bases and 5 bases respectively, with 13 bases between them. In DNA, the CDR3 is TGTGCCATCAGTGATATGGGGGCGGCGGAGACCCAGTACTTC. Its translation is CAISDMGAAETQYF.

The rearrangement links TRBV29-1 to TRBJ2-1; 14 nucleotides align to TRBD2. V was pared by 5 bases and J by 3 bases, with 6 bases of the junction left unmatched. The CDR3 contains 16 residues. The germline gives CDR1 SQVTM, CDR2 ANQGSEA. The CDR3, as DNA: TGCAGCGTTCGAAGACTAGCGGGGGGGAGCTACAATGAGCAGTTCTTC. Its translation: CSVRRLAGGSYNEQFF.

V and J are TRBV5-4 and TRBJ1-4; 8 nucleotides agree with TRBD1. Germline CDR1 and CDR2: SGHNT and YYREEE (reference sequence). J gave up 7 bases and V 4 bases, and 15 bases lay outside the gene matches. This CDR3 spans 17 amino acids. The CDR3 nucleotides are TGTGCCAGCAGCAAAATGACAGGGGTCCCCGCGGGTGAAAAACTGTTTTTT. It is translated as CASSKMTGVPAGEKLFF.

This chain joins TRBV11-1 and TRBJ2-1; 7 positions match TRBD2. The CDR3 loop spans 16 amino acids. The germline CDR1 and CDR2 sequences are SGHAT and FQDESV (reference sequence). Trimming at V came to 3 bases and at J to 7 bases, leaving 12 bases not matched to a gene. The CDR3 loop is CASSFRGVATMNEQFF. CDR3 nucleotide sequence: TGTGCCAGCAGCTTCCGGGGGGTAGCAACAATGAATGAGCAGTTCTTC.

The chain employs TRBV11-2 and TRBJ2-2; D might be TRBD1 (6 bases). The V gene lost 10 bases and the J gene lost 1 base, with 13 bases spanning the gap. The germline CDR1 and CDR2 sequences are SGHAT and FQNNGV. CDR3 length: 14 residues. For the CDR3, the DNA is TGTGCCACAGGGCAGGGGAAGAACACCGGGGAGCTGTTTTTT. Translation: CATGQGKNTGELFF. Using reference TRBV11-2 and TRBJ2-2 for the parts outside the CDR3, the full variable domain is EAGVAQSPRYKIIEKRQSVAFWCNPISGHATLYWYQQILGQGPKLLIQFQNNGVVDDSQLPKDRFSAERLKGVDSTLKIQPAKLEDSAVYLCATGQGKNTGELFFGEGSRLTVL.

This chain joins TRBV14 and TRBJ2-5, with D possibly being TRBD2 (5 bases). The CDR3 covers 15 residues. Germline CDR1 is SGHDN and CDR2 is FVKESK. V gave up 1 base and J gave up 5 bases, with 14 bases separating them. The CDR3 here is CASSQGGGFTETQYF. For the CDR3, the DNA is TGTGCCAGCAGCCAAGGTGGCGGGTTTACGGAGACCCAGTACTTC.

The chain uses TRBV25-1 and TRBJ2-5; perhaps TRBD2 as D (6 bases). With 4 bases removed from V and 4 bases from J, the gap between germline ends came to 16 bases. CDR3 length: 15 amino acids. CDR1 MGHDK and CDR2 SYGVNS come from the germline V gene. The CDR3 bases are TGTGCCAGCAGTGCATCTAGCGTTCCTGGAGAGACCCAGTACTTC. It codes for CASSASSVPGETQYF.

CDR3 DNA sequence: TGTGCCAGTACCGCAACCGGGACACTTTATAGCAATCAGCCCCAGCATTTT. Protein: CASTATGTLYSNQPQHF. The chain links TRBV19 to TRBJ1-5; possibly TRBD1 for D (6 bases). This CDR3 spans 17 amino acids. V lost 7 bases and J 0 bases, leaving 19 bases between the germline ends. Germline V gene sequence: CDR1 LNHDA, CDR2 SQIVND (reference sequence).

This rearrangement joins TRBV10-3 to TRBJ2-1, with TRBD2 matching 9 bases. Germline assignment: CDR1 ENHRY and CDR2 SYGVKD. V shed 6 bases, J shed 7 bases, and the junction held 7 bases outside the gene matches. This CDR3 is 14 amino acids long. CDR3 protein: CAIRSSGGRNEQFF. CDR3 DNA sequence: TGTGCCATCAGAAGTAGCGGGGGCCGGAATGAGCAGTTCTTC.